Listed below are T cell receptor beta chains from one sample, sequenced in a study of cytomegalovirus exposure and HLA in healthy donors. Sequencing used immunoSEQ multiplex PCR; TCRdb keeps in-frame clones, though not all of them. Of some 150,000 clones in the sample, 60% to 85% are singletons; the top ten hold 6.7%. Input material: PBMCs. The receptors were gathered from a woman aged 40 to 50 in good health and CMV-seropositive. Each CDR3 is given with its conserved first and last residue. The D gene is left open where the match is weak. Not all rows give a size; the values are once, few, many and, for expanded clones, a class.

TRBV5-1,14,TRBJ1-1,TRBD1,-,CASSSRTGSTEAFF,TGCGCCAGCAGCTCACGGACAGGGAGCACTGAAGCTTTCTTT
TRBV27,16,TRBJ2-2,TRBD2,-,CASSPTGTSLGGELFF,TGTGCCAGCAGTCCAACCGGGACTAGCTTGGGCGGGGAGCTGTTTTTT
TRBV5-6,16,TRBJ2-5,TRBD2,once,CASSPQRGLSQETQYF,TGTGCCAGCAGCCCCCAGCGGGGTCTATCACAAGAGACCCAGTACTTC
TRBV29-1,15,TRBJ2-3,TRBD2,-,CSVRRGTSGTDTQYF,TGCAGCGTACGGCGCGGGACTAGCGGCACAGATACGCAGTATTTT
TRBV11-2,13,TRBJ2-3,-,-,CASSPAGTDTQYF,TGTGCCAGCAGCCCTGCGGGTACAGATACGCAGTATTTT
TRBV5-1,17,TRBJ2-7,TRBD2,few,CASSLEASGTSGGEQYF,TGCGCCAGCAGCTTGGAAGCTTCCGGGACTAGCGGGGGGGAGCAGTACTTC
TRBV9,14,TRBJ1-6,TRBD1,-,CASSAGTGNSPLHF,TGTGCCAGCAGCGCCGGGACAGGGAATTCACCCCTCCACTTT
TRBV5-1,15,TRBJ2-1,-,few,CASSLMGSSYNEQFF,TGCGCCAGCAGCTTGATGGGGAGCTCCTACAATGAGCAGTTCTTC
TRBV28,14,TRBJ2-7,TRBD2,-,CASSLLAGGREQYF,TGTGCCAGCAGTTTACTAGCGGGGGGGCGAGAGCAGTACTTC
TRBV28,12,TRBJ1-2,-,-,CATGAERYGYTF,TGTGCGACTGGGGCCGAACGATATGGCTACACCTTC
TRBV7-3,19,TRBJ2-2,-,-,CASSLMGGGHPPNTGELFF,TGTGCCAGCAGCTTAATGGGGGGGGGCCACCCGCCGAACACCGGGGAGCTGTTTTTT
TRBV27,16,TRBJ2-3,TRBD2,once,CASSPFLGGDRDTQYF,TGTGCCAGCAGTCCTTTTTTGGGGGGGGATAGAGATACGCAGTATTTT
TRBV6-5,15,TRBJ2-7,TRBD1,-,CASDEGARSSYEQYF,TGTGCCAGCGATGAGGGGGCGAGAAGCTCCTACGAGCAGTACTTC
TRBV5-1,15,TRBJ2-2,-,-,CASSVPGAIIGELFF,TGCGCCAGCAGCGTGCCAGGGGCGATTATCGGGGAGCTGTTTTTT
TRBV27,14,TRBJ2-3,-,-,CASKSLGGADTQYF,TGTGCCAGCAAATCTCTCGGGGGAGCAGATACGCAGTATTTT
TRBV4-1,16,TRBJ2-1,TRBD2,once,CASSQGGLATYNEQFF,TGCGCCAGCAGCCAAGGAGGACTAGCGACTTACAATGAGCAGTTCTTC
TRBV9,14,TRBJ2-1,-,-,CASSVGGGFTEQFF,TGTGCCAGCAGCGTAGGTGGAGGGTTCACTGAGCAGTTCTTC
TRBV7-7,15,TRBJ2-2,TRBD2,-,CASSASGGLTGELFF,TGTGCCAGCAGTGCTAGCGGGGGTCTAACCGGGGAGCTGTTTTTT
TRBV4-2,17,TRBJ2-7,-,-,CASSQEVLAGAPYEQYF,TGTGCCAGCAGCCAAGAGGTCCTGGCAGGGGCCCCCTACGAGCAGTACTTC
TRBV5-3,14,TRBJ1-2,-,few,CARSCRWGGDGYTF,TGTGCCAGAAGCTGCAGATGGGGAGGGGATGGCTACACCTTC
TRBV30,13,TRBJ2-7,TRBD1,-,CAFSRTGRDEQYF,TGTGCCTTTTCCAGGACAGGGCGGGACGAACAGTACTTC
TRBV28,12,TRBJ1-1,-,-,CASRWGRLEAFF,TGTGCCAGCAGATGGGGCCGACTTGAAGCTTTCTTT
TRBV7-2,15,TRBJ1-3,-,-,CASSLRQASGNTIYF,TGTGCCAGCAGCTTACGACAGGCTTCGGGAAACACCATATATTTT
TRBV6-5,13,TRBJ2-1,-,-,CASSDRMHNEQFF,TGTGCCAGCAGTGACAGGATGCACAATGAGCAGTTCTTC
TRBV6-1,14,TRBJ1-1,TRBD1,-,CASSFGQGGAEAFF,TGTGCCAGCAGTTTTGGACAGGGGGGGGCTGAAGCTTTCTTT
TRBV5-1,16,TRBJ2-3,-,-,CASTPRGTDPGDTQYF,TGCGCCAGCACCCCCCGGGGGACCGATCCAGGGGATACGCAGTATTTT
TRBV2,13,TRBJ1-2,TRBD1,-,CASSLGTAYGYTF,TGTGCCAGCAGTTTAGGGACAGCCTATGGCTACACCTTC
TRBV10-3,15,TRBJ1-5,-,-,CAISDSASSNQPQHF,TGTGCCATCAGTGACTCTGCGAGTTCCAATCAGCCCCAGCATTTT
TRBV4-2,20,TRBJ2-3,TRBD2,-,CASSQQGKVERGAYTDTQYF,TGTGCCAGCAGCCAACAGGGTAAGGTGGAGCGGGGGGCCTACACAGATACGCAGTATTTT
TRBV11-2,15,TRBJ2-1,TRBD2,-,CASSFGGVSHNEQFF,TGTGCCAGCAGCTTTGGGGGGGTCTCCCACAATGAGCAGTTCTTC
TRBV19,14,TRBJ2-6,TRBD1,-,CASSPTWDRVILTF,TGTGCCAGTAGTCCAACATGGGACAGGGTGATCCTGACTTTC
TRBV19,14,TRBJ2-7,TRBD2,-,CASSKAGERYEQYF,TGTGCCAGTAGTAAAGCGGGGGAGAGGTACGAGCAGTACTTC
TRBV2,14,TRBJ1-4,TRBD1,once,CAVRQGDLGEKLFF,TGTGCCGTCCGACAGGGGGACTTGGGAGAAAAACTGTTTTTT
TRBV6-1,12,TRBJ2-3,-,-,CASSGTSGAQYF,TGTGCCAGCAGTGGCACCTCGGGGGCGCAGTATTTT
TRBV5-1,14,TRBJ1-1,TRBD1,-,CASSAGQMNTEAFF,TGCGCCAGCAGCGCGGGACAGATGAACACTGAAGCTTTCTTT
TRBV6-5,14,TRBJ1-6,-,-,CASRLDSMGGPLHF,TGTGCCAGCAGGCTGGACAGCATGGGCGGGCCCCTCCACTTT
TRBV19,15,TRBJ2-2,-,-,CASSMFQGGTGELFF,TGTGCCAGTAGTATGTTTCAGGGAGGCACCGGGGAGCTGTTTTTT
TRBV28,18,TRBJ1-2,TRBD1,-,CASSLAPGTGFWLGGYTF,TGTGCCAGCAGTTTAGCCCCCGGGACAGGGTTTTGGTTGGGTGGCTACACCTTC
TRBV19,8,TRBJ1-2,-,-,CAGNGYTF,TGTGCCGGCAATGGCTACACCTTC
TRBV19,15,TRBJ2-7,TRBD1,once,CASSIGGQGASEQYF,TGTGCCAGTAGTATCGGTGGACAGGGGGCCTCCGAGCAGTACTTC
TRBV28,14,TRBJ1-1,TRBD1,-,CASSLGTGNTEAFF,TGTGCCAGCAGTTTGGGGACAGGGAACACTGAAGCTTTCTTT
TRBV28,14,TRBJ1-1,TRBD1,-,CASRSGQLNTEAFF,TGTGCCAGCAGGTCGGGACAGCTGAACACTGAAGCTTTCTTT
TRBV2,12,TRBJ2-2,TRBD2,-,CASSGDYWELFF,TGTGCCAGCAGTGGGGACTATTGGGAGCTGTTTTTT
TRBV18,13,TRBJ1-1,-,once,CASSPRENTEAFF,TGTGCCAGCTCACCGAGGGAGAACACTGAAGCTTTCTTT
TRBV4-1,17,TRBJ2-6,-,few,CASSQEGHNSGANVLTF,TGCGCCAGCAGCCAAGAGGGACACAACTCTGGGGCCAACGTCCTGACTTTC
TRBV6-1,16,TRBJ1-5,TRBD1,-,CASSDYGQGSNQPQHF,TGTGCCAGCAGTGACTACGGACAGGGGAGCAATCAGCCCCAGCATTTT
TRBV4-1,15,TRBJ1-3,-,-,CASSRRDTSGNTIYF,TGCGCCAGCAGCCGCCGGGACACCTCTGGAAACACCATATATTTT
TRBV5-1,15,TRBJ2-5,TRBD2,-,CAGSFGGGHGETQYF,TGCGCCGGCAGCTTCGGGGGGGGCCATGGTGAGACCCAGTACTTC
TRBV19,15,TRBJ1-5,TRBD1,once,CASRQGQGSNQPQHF,TGTGCCAGTAGGCAGGGACAGGGGAGCAATCAGCCCCAGCATTTT
TRBV6-5,14,TRBJ1-1,-,-,CASSRDWGGNEAFF,TGTGCCAGCAGTCGGGACTGGGGAGGGAATGAAGCTTTCTTT
TRBV4-1,15,TRBJ1-2,TRBD1,-,CASSLGQGNNYGYTF,TGCGCCAGCAGCCTGGGACAGGGGAATAACTATGGCTACACCTTC
TRBV19,14,TRBJ1-1,-,-,CASSPRLGSTEAFF,TGTGCCAGTAGTCCTCGCTTGGGGAGTACTGAAGCTTTCTTT
TRBV18,14,TRBJ1-4,-,-,CASSPTRTNEKLFF,TGTGCCAGCTCACCAACGAGGACTAATGAAAAACTGTTTTTT
TRBV9,16,TRBJ1-1,-,-,CASSVERGNSGTEAFF,TGTGCCAGCAGCGTAGAACGAGGCAATTCGGGCACTGAAGCTTTCTTT